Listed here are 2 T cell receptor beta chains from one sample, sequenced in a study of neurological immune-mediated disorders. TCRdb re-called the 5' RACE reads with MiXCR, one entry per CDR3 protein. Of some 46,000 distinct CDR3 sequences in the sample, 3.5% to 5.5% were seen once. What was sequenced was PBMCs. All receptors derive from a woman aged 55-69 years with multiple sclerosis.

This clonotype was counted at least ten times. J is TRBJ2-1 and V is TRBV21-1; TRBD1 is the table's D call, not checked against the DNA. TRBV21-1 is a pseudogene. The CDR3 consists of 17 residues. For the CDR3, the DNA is TGTGCCAGCATACGCTCCCGGGACAGCCTAATTCACAATGAGCAGTTCTTC. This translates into CASIRSRDSLIHNEQFF.

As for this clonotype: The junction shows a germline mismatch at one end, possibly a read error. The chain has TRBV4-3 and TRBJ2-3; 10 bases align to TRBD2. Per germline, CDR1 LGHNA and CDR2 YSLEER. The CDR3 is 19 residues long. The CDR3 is CANSQDHSGGPDGQDTQYF. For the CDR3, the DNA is TGCGCCAACAGCCAAGATCATAGCGGGGGGCCCGATGGTCAGGATACGCAGTATTTT.